The subject of this entry is one T cell receptor beta chain. Its binding antigen is unknown. Qualities for individual bases were not recorded, and no much larger clone is one base off. The Quick-DNA Microprep Kit was used to extract genomic DNA from the sorted cells. TCRbeta DNA was amplified with the immunoSEQ hsTCRbeta kit following the manufacturer's protocol. An Illumina MiSeq instrument was used to sequence the TCRbeta libraries. The study's own analysis went as follows. Once out-of-frame sequences had been removed, a few million distinct TCRbeta sequences were left, which works out to an average of around 67,000 per individual. Each individual was scored according to the count of 160 or so previously reported CMV-associated TCRbeta sequences and the total productive distinct TCRbeta count. A beta-binomial model was reimplemented in Python, and scikit-learn random forests with default parameters were trained on data from the US cohort. On the Belgian cohort, classifier performance was reported as the median AUC, along with percentile confidence intervals, across 10,000 bootstrap iterations. Held by TCRdb, this immuneACCESS table contains in-frame sequences only and omits some clones. Under half of the omission traces to an unresolved V gene where checked; the cause of the rest is unknown. D and trimming come from the DNA, and the V and J calls and clone size come from that table. For this sample the table gives about 25,000 clones, of which about four fifths were detected only once. Together, the top ten hold 0.68% of the sample.

Here V drops 3 bases and J drops 3 bases, and the junction holds 7 bases not matched to any gene. CDR3 length: 15 amino acids, cysteine to phenylalanine. Solely the CDR3 DNA is kept, with 45 bases framed from the first base. In the germline V gene, CDR1 corresponds to LGHNA and CDR2 to YSLEER. A FACSAria II was used to sort memory CD4+ T cells, defined as single viable CD3+CD4+CD8-CD45RO+ cells. CMV serostatus was determined using a Roche Elecsys assay that detects serum IgG against CMV pp150, pp28, p38 and p52. Once the samples were thawed, total CD4+ T cells were enriched through positive selection using CD4 magnetic microbeads. The samples came from a different study that was designed specifically to examine the CD4+ T cell memory repertoire. Peripheral blood mononuclear cells were isolated and cryopreserved according to standard operating procedures, and serum was kept at -80 degrees C. CD3-PerCP (BW264/56), CD4-APC (RPA-T4), CD45RO-PE (UCHT1) and CD8-Pacific Orange (3B5) antibodies were used for staining, and non-viable cells were excluded with Sytox blue.

This specimen belongs to a study of memory CD4+ T cells and cytomegalovirus serostatus (dated by TCRdb to between 2018 and 2021). Study-wide context: The roughly 35 healthy Belgian adults in the cohort included 9 who were CMV seropositive and approximately 25 who were CMV seronegative. To replicate a published TCR-based CMV serostatus classifier, the researchers sequenced the CD4+ memory TCRbeta repertoires of a Belgian cohort whose cytomegalovirus serostatus was known.

Overall study results and their limits: The original-framework classifier achieved a median bootstrapped AUC of about 0.94 with a 95% CI of 0.76-1.00 on the Belgian cohort. Results were interpreted as suggesting that the CMV-associated TCR signature is largely present in the CD4+ memory repertoire. Only CD4+CD45RO+ memory cells were sequenced, in contrast to the original study, in which naive and memory CD4+ and CD8+ populations were covered. For predicting CMV serostatus, the median bootstrapped AUC was about 0.95 using the original framework and about 0.89 using a US-trained random forest. Of around 160 previously reported CMV-associated TCRbeta sequences, around 67 appeared in the CD4+ memory repertoires, each in one to five individuals.

The chain employs TRBV4-3 and TRBJ2-7, with TRBD2 identical over 8 junction bases. The sample consisted of memory CD4+ T cells from blood. This receptor was taken from an adult in good health and CMV-seronegative. The encoded CDR3 is CASSHKAGAIYEQYF. The sequence in DNA is TGCGCCAGCAGCCACAAAGCGGGGGCCATCTACGAGCAGTACTTC.